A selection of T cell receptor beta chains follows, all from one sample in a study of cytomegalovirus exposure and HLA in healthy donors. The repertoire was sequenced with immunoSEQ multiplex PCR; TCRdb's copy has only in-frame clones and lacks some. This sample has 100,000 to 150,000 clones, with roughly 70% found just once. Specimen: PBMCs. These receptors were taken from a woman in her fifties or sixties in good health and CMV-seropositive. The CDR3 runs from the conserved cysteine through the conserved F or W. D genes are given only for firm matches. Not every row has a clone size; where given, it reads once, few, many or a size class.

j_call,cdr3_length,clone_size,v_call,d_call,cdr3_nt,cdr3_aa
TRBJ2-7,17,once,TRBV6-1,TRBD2,TGTGCCAGCAGTGAAAGGACTAGCGGGGGAGGTTTAGATGAGCAGTACTTC,CASSERTSGGGLDEQYF
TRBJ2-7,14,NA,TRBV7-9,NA,TGTGCCAGCAGCTTAGCGGGGGCCGGCTACGAGCAGTACTTC,CASSLAGAGYEQYF
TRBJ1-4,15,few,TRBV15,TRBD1,TGTGCCACCAGGGACAGGGGGCTAGCTAATGAAAAACTGTTTTTT,CATRDRGLANEKLFF
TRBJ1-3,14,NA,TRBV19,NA,TGTGCCAGTAGGGAACAGGGCTCTGGAAACACCATATATTTT,CASREQGSGNTIYF
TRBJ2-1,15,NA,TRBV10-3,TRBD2,TGTGCCATCAGTAGCGGGGGCCAAACCTACAATGAGCAGTTCTTC,CAISSGGQTYNEQFF
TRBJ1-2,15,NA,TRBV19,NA,TGTGCCAGTAGTATAACTGCAGGTCCTAACTATGGCTACACCTTC,CASSITAGPNYGYTF
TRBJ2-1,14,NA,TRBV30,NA,TGTGCCTGGAGTTTTGGCGGGGAGATCGATGAGCAGTTCTTC,CAWSFGGEIDEQFF
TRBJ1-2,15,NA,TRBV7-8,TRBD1,TGTGCCAGCAGCTTAGGGGGACAGGGTCCCTATGGCTACACCTTC,CASSLGGQGPYGYTF
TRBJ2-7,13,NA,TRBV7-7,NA,TGTGCCAGCAGCTTAGAGGGGGACTACGAGCAGTACTTC,CASSLEGDYEQYF
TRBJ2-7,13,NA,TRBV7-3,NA,TGTGCCAGCAGCTTATTTAGGGGCGGCGAGCAGTACTTC,CASSLFRGGEQYF
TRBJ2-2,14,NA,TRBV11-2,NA,TGTGCCAGCAGCTTAGCAGGGGTGACCGGGGAGCTGTTTTTT,CASSLAGVTGELFF
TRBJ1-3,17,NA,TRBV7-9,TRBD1,TGTGCCAGCAGCACCGGACAGGGGTCGATCTTGGGAAACACCATATATTTT,CASSTGQGSILGNTIYF
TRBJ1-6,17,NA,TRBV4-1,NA,TGCGCCAGCAGCCAAGATGTGGGAGACTCCTATAATTCACCCCTCCACTTT,CASSQDVGDSYNSPLHF
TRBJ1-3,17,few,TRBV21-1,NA,TGTGCCAGCAGCAAAGGGGGGCAGGGACGCTCTGGAAACACCATATATTTT,CASSKGGQGRSGNTIYF
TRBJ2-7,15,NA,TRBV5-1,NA,TGCGCCAGCAGCGAATTTGACAGCTCTCGGAACGAGCAGTACTTC,CASSEFDSSRNEQYF
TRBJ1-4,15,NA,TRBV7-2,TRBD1,TGTGCCAGCAGCCCTGTAGGACAGGGGGATGAAAAACTGTTTTTT,CASSPVGQGDEKLFF
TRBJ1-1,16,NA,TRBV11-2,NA,TGTGCCAGCAGCTTGAAATTTGGTGACAGGAACACTGAAGCTTTCTTT,CASSLKFGDRNTEAFF
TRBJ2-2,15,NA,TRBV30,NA,TGTGCCTGGAGTGTCTTTAGCGGAGAAACCGGGGAGCTGTTTTTT,CAWSVFSGETGELFF
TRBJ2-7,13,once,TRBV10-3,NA,TGTGCCATCAGTGGGGCAGGTTCCTACGAGCAGTACTTC,CAISGAGSYEQYF
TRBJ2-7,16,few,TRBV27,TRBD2,TGTGCCAGCAGGCTTCTCGGAACTAGCGGCTCCTACGAGCAGTACTTC,CASRLLGTSGSYEQYF
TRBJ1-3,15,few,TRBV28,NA,TGTGCCAGCAGTTTGGCGTGGGGGGACGGAAACACCATATATTTT,CASSLAWGDGNTIYF
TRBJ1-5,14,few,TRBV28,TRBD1,TGTGCCAGCAGTTCCGACAGGGGTGGCCAGCCCCAGCATTTT,CASSSDRGGQPQHF
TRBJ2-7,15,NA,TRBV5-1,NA,TGCGCCAGCAGCTTGGGTAGAGGGAGCTTCTACGAGCAGTACTTC,CASSLGRGSFYEQYF
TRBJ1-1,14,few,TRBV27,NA,TGTGCCAGCAGTAGTAGTTGGTTTAACACTGAAGCTTTCTTT,CASSSSWFNTEAFF
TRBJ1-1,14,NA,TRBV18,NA,TGTGCCAGCTCACCCAAGGACAGGAACACTGAAGCTTTCTTT,CASSPKDRNTEAFF
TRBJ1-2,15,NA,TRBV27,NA,TGTGCCAGCAGTTTATATGGCGGTACTGCCTATGGCTACACCTTC,CASSLYGGTAYGYTF
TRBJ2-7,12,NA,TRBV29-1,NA,TGCTCCACGATGGAGGGGGCGGGTGAGCAGTACTTC,CSTMEGAGEQYF
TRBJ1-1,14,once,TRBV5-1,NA,TGCGCCAGCAGCTTGCAGGACTGGAACACTGAAGCTTTCTTT,CASSLQDWNTEAFF
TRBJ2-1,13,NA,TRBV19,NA,TGTGCCAGTAGTATGGGACTGAACAATGAGCAGTTCTTC,CASSMGLNNEQFF